This T cell receptor (beta chain) derives from a study of human T cells and chemical hapten exposure. Study-wide points: Once DPC sensitization occurred, TCRs above 1 in 1000 frequency showed no change.

The time point: pre-sensitization, week 0. Treatment here: therapeutic diphenylcyclopropenone sensitization with weekly scalp DPC. A remark on this clonotype: No antigen is known for it.

The germline V and J ends were trimmed by 5 bases and 6 bases, with 12 bases remaining between them. This CDR3 has 13 amino acids. The study used a library that attached unique molecular identifiers to individual cDNA molecules. Authors' data handling: A typical sample had 100,000 or so TCRs, with about 23,224 to 690,600 overall. TCRdb reanalysed the RACE reads using MiXCR and keeps one entry per CDR3 protein. The V and J calls and clone size are TCRdb's, not the authors'. The data contain over 300,000 distinct CDR3 sequences, roughly 5.3% of them singletons. The material sequenced was whole blood, taken in connection with sensitization to the hapten diphenylcyclopropenone (DPC). V and J are TRBV12-3 or TRBV12-4 and TRBJ2-3; TRBD2 is a possible D gene (6 bases). The receptor was isolated from a woman in her forties or fifties with alopecia areata. Some clones in this sample may be carry-over from other donors' samples. CDR3 coding DNA: TGTGCCAGCAGTGGAGGGCCCGTCGATACGCAGTATTTT. It translates to CASSGGPVDTQYF.